Listed here are 7 T cell receptor beta chains from one sample, sequenced in a study of cytomegalovirus exposure and HLA in healthy donors. 13 Jbeta primers and 60 Vbeta primers were used for the PCR. Sequenced by immunoSEQ multiplex PCR; TCRdb stores in-frame clones only, minus some. The profile shows some 190,000 clones, just over 75% of them singletons. Sequencing was performed on PBMCs. These TCRs come from a man younger than 35 in good health and CMV-seronegative.

The V call is TRBV4-3, the J call TRBJ2-3; TRBD1 is a possible D gene (6 bases). The CDR3 extends over 16 amino acids. Between the trimmed V and J ends, which lost 0 bases and 0 bases, there was a span of 10 bases. Germline V gene lookup returns CDR1 LGHNA and CDR2 YSLEER. The CDR3 sequence is CASSQEGRGSTDTQYF. The CDR3, as DNA: TGCGCCAGCAGCCAAGAGGGCAGGGGCAGCACAGATACGCAGTATTTT.

This clone was observed a handful of times. The chain is built from TRBV30 and TRBJ1-2; 10 bases agree with TRBD1. The CDR3 runs to 17 residues. Germline assignment: CDR1 GTSNPN and CDR2 SVGIG (reference sequence). With V trimmed by 0 bases and J by 2 bases, 9 bases remained unmatched. The CDR3 spells CAWSVLGQGMENYGYTF. The CDR3 nucleotides are TGTGCCTGGAGTGTCTTGGGACAGGGGATGGAAAACTATGGCTACACCTTC.

This clone was counted between two and nine times. The V call is TRBV29-1, the J call TRBJ2-1; tentatively, D is TRBD2 (6 bases). The CDR3 sequence is 17 residues long. V lost 1 base and J 6 bases, leaving 22 bases between the germline ends. The germline V gene has CDR1 SQVTM and CDR2 ANQGSEA. CDR3 loop: CSVEVNPGLPGGNEQFF. CDR3 DNA sequence: TGCAGCGTTGAAGTAAACCCCGGACTCCCCGGGGGCAATGAGCAGTTCTTC.

V usage is TRBV19 and J usage is TRBJ1-3; 8 bases align to TRBD1. There are 17 residues in the CDR3. V lost 5 bases and J lost 0; bases outside the gene matches: 9. Germline CDR1 and CDR2: LNHDA and SQIVND (reference sequence). The CDR3 coding sequence is TGTGCCAGTAGTCCCCGGACAGGGACCATCTCTGGAAACACCATATATTTT. It codes for CASSPRTGTISGNTIYF.

This rearrangement joins TRBV2 to TRBJ2-7; maybe TRBD2 (6 bases). With 9 bases removed from V and 7 bases from J, the gap between germline ends came to 16 bases. The CDR3 is made up of 12 amino acids. Per germline, CDR1 SNHLY and CDR2 FYNNEI. The chain's CDR3 is CASAGTGQEQYF. Written as DNA, the CDR3 is TGTGCCAGTGCCGGGACTGGGCAGGAGCAGTACTTC.

The chain joins TRBV5-4 to TRBJ2-3; 7 positions match TRBD2. Germline V gives CDR1 SGHNT, CDR2 YYREEE (reference sequence). Trimming at V came to 4 bases and at J to 5 bases, leaving 7 bases not matched to a gene. The CDR3 loop spans 14 amino acids. CDR3 amino acids: CASSSRDYLDTQYF. The CDR3 bases are TGTGCCAGCAGCAGCCGGGACTACTTAGATACGCAGTATTTT.

A single count supports this clone. Other DNA sequences of this sample code for an identical CDR3. The chain recombines TRBV18 with TRBJ1-1; D not certain. The CDR3 totals 13 residues. CDR1 KGHSH and CDR2 LQKENI come from the germline V gene. Trimming stripped 3 bases from V and 1 base from J, with 6 bases between. The CDR3 loop reads CASSPTRNTEAFF. CDR3 coding DNA: TGTGCCAGCTCACCTACAAGGAACACTGAAGCTTTCTTT.